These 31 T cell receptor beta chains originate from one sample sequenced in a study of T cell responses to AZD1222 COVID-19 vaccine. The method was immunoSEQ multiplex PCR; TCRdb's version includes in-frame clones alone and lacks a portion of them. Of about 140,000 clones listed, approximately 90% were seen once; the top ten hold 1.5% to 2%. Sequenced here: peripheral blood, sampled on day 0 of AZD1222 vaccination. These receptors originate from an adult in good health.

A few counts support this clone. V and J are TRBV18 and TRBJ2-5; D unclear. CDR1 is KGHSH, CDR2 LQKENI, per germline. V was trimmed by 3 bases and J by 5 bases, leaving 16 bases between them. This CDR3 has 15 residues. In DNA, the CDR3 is TGTGCCAGCTCACCCGGGCCCCCCGGAGAGGAGACCCAGTACTTC. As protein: CASSPGPPGEETQYF.

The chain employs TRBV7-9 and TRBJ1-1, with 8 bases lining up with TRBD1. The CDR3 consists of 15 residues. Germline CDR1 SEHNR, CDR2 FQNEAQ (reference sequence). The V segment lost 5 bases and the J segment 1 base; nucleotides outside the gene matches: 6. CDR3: CASSPGTGRNTEAFF. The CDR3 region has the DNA TGTGCCAGCAGCCCCGGGACAGGTCGGAACACTGAAGCTTTCTTT. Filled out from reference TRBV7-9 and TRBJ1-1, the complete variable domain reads DTGVSQNPRHKITKRGQNVTFRCDPISEHNRLYWYRQTLGQGPEFLTYFQNEAQLEKSRLLSDRFSAERPKGSFSTLEIQRTEQGDSAMYLCASSPGTGRNTEAFFGQGTRLTVV.

The CDR3 loop is CASSLRGQVTDTQYF. The CDR3 bases are TGTGCCAGCAGCTTAAGGGGACAGGTTACAGATACGCAGTATTTT. V usage is TRBV7-9 and J usage is TRBJ2-3, with TRBD1 identical over 8 bases. In germline, CDR1 is SEHNR, CDR2 FQNEAQ (reference sequence). J was trimmed by 3 bases and V by 2 bases; bases with no gene match: 4. The CDR3 runs 15 residues.

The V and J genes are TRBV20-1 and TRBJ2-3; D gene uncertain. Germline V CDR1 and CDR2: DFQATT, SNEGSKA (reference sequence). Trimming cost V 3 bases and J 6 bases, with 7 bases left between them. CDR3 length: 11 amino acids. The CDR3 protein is CSASAGDTQYF. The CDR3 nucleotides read TGCAGTGCTAGTGCCGGGGATACGCAGTATTTT.

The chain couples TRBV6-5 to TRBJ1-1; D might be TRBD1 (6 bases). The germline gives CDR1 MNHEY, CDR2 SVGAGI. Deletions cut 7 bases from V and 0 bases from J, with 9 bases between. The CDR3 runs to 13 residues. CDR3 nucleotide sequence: TGTGCCAGCACTGGGACAATGAACACTGAAGCTTTCTTT. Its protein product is CASTGTMNTEAFF.

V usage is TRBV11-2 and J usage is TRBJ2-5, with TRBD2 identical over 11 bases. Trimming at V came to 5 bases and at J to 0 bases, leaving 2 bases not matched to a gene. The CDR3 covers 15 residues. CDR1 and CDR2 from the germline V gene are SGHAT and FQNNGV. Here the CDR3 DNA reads TGTGCCAGCAGCCTAGCGGGAGGATACCAAGAGACCCAGTACTTC. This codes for CASSLAGGYQETQYF.

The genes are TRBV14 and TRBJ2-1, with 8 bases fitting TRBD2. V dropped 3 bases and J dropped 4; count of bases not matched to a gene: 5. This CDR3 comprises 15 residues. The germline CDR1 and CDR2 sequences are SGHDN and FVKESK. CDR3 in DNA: TGTGCCAGCAGCCAGGTCAGCGGGGGATACAATGAGCAGTTCTTC. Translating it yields CASSQVSGGYNEQFF.

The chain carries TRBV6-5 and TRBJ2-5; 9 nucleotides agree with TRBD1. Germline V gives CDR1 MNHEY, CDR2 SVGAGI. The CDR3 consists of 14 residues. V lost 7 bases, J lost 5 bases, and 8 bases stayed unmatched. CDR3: CASTSGQGGETQYF. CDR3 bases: TGTGCCAGCACCTCGGGACAGGGAGGGGAGACCCAGTACTTC.

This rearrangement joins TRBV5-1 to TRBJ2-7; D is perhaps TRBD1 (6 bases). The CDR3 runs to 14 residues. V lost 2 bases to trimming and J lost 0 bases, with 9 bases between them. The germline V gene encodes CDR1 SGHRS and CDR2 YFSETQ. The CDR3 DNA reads TGCGCCAGCAGCTTCGACAGGAGCTCCTACGAGCAGTACTTC. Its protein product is CASSFDRSSYEQYF. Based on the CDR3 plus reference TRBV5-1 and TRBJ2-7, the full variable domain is KAGVTQTPRYLIKTRGQQVTLSCSPISGHRSVSWYQQTPGQGLQFLFEYFSETQRNKGNFPGRFSGRQFSNSRSEMNVSTLELGDSALYLCASSFDRSSYEQYFGPGTRLTVT.

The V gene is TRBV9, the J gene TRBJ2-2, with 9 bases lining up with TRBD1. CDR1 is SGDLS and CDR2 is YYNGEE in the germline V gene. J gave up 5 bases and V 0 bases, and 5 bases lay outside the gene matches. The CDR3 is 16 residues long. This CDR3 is CASSVVGTGRTGELFF. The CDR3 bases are TGTGCCAGCAGCGTAGTTGGGACAGGGCGGACCGGGGAGCTGTTTTTT. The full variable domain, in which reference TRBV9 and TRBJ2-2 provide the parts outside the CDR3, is DSGVTQTPKHLITATGQRVTLRCSPRSGDLSVYWYQQSLDQGLQFLIQYYNGEERAKGNILERFSAQQFPDLHSELNLSSLELGDSALYFCASSVVGTGRTGELFFGEGSRLTVL.

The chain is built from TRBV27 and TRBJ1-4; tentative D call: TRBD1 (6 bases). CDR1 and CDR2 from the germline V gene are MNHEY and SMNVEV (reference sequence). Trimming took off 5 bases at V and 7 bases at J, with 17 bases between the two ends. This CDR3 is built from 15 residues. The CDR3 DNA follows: TGTGCCAGCAGTCCTTCAGGGGCCATTGGTGAAAAACTGTTTTTT. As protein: CASSPSGAIGEKLFF.

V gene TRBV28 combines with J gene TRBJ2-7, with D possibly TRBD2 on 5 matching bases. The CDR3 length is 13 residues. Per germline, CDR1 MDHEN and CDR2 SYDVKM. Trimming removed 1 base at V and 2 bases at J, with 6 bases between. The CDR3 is CASSLFGAYEQYF. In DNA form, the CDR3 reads TGTGCCAGCAGTTTATTCGGGGCCTACGAGCAGTACTTC.

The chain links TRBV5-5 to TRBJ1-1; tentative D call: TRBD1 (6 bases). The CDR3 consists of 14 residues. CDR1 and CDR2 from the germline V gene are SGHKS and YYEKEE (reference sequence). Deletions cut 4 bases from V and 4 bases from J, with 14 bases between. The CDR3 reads CASSPAGGGTEAFF. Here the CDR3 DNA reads TGTGCCAGCAGCCCCGCGGGAGGGGGCACTGAAGCTTTCTTT.

CDR3 sequence: CASIGVGNQPQHF. The CDR3 region has the DNA TGTGCCAGCATCGGGGTAGGCAATCAGCCCCAGCATTTT. The V gene is TRBV2, the J gene TRBJ1-5; D is uncertain. Germline V lookup: CDR1 SNHLY, CDR2 FYNNEI. The V and J ends lost 7 bases and 2 bases respectively, with 9 bases between them. This CDR3 has 13 amino acids.

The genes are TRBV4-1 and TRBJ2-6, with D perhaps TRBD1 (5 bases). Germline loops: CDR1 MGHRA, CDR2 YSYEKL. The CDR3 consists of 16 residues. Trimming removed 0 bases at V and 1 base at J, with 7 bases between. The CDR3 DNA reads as TGCGCCAGCAGCCAAGATAGGGGTTCTGGGGCCAACGTCCTGACTTTC. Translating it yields CASSQDRGSGANVLTF.

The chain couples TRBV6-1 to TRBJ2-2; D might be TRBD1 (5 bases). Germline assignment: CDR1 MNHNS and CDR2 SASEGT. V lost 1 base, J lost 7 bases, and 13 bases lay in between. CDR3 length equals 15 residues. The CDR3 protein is CASSEGAGSGGELFF. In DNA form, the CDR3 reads TGTGCCAGCAGTGAAGGAGCAGGGTCTGGCGGGGAGCTGTTTTTT.

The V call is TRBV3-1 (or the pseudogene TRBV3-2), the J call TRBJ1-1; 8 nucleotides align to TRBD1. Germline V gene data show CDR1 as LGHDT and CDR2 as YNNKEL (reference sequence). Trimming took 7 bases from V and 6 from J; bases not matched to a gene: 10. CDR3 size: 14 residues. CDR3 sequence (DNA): TGTGCCAGCACCCGTCGACAGGGGCGCGCTGAAGCTTTCTTT. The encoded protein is CASTRRQGRAEAFF.

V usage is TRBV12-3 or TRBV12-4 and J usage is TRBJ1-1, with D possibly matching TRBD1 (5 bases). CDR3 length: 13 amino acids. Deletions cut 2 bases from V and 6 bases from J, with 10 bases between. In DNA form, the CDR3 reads TGTGCCAGCAGTTTAATGGGGCTCGCTGAAGCTTTCTTT. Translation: CASSLMGLAEAFF.

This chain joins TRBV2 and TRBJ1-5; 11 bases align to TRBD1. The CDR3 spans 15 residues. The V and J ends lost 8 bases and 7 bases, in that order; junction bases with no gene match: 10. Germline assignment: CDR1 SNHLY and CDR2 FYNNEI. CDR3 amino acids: CASRDRGTGGQPQHF. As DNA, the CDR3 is TGTGCCAGCCGGGACAGGGGGACGGGGGGACAGCCCCAGCATTTT.

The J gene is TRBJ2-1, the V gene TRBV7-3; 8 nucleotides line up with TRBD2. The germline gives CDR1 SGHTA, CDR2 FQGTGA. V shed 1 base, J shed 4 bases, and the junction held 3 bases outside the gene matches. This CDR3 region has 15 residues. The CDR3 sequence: CASSLIAGLYNEQFF. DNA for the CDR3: TGTGCCAGCAGCTTAATAGCGGGACTATACAATGAGCAGTTCTTC. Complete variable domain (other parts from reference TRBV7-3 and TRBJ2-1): GAGVSQTPSNKVTEKGKYVELRCDPISGHTALYWYRQSLGQGPEFLIYFQGTGAADDSGLPNDRFFAVRPEGSVSTLKIQRTERGDSAVYLCASSLIAGLYNEQFFGPGTRLTVL.

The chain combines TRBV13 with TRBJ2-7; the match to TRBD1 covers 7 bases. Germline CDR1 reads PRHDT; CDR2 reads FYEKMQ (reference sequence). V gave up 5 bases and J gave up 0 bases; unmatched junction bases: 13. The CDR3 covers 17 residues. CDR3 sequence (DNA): TGTGCCAGCAGCCCGGAGACCTGGGACAGAAGCTCCTACGAGCAGTACTTC. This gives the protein CASSPETWDRSSYEQYF. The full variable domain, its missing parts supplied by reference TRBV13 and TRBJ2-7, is AAGVIQSPRHLIKEKRETATLKCYPIPRHDTVYWYQQGPGQDPQFLISFYEKMQSDKGSIPDRFSAQQFSDYHSELNMSSLELGDSALYFCASSPETWDRSSYEQYFGPGTRLTVT.

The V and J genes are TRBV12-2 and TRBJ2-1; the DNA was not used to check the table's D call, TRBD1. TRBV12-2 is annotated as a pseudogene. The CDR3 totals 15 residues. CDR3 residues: CASRSPGQGSDEQFF. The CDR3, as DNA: TGTGCAAGTCGCTCCCCGGGACAGGGTTCCGATGAGCAGTTCTTC.

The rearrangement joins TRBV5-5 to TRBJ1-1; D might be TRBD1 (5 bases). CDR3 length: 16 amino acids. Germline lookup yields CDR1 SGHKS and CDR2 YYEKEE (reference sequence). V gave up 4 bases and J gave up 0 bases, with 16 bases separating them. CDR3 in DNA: TGTGCCAGCAGCCTGCCCCTCGACAGCATGAACACTGAAGCTTTCTTT. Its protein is CASSLPLDSMNTEAFF. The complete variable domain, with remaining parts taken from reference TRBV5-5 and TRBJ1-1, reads DAGVTQSPTHLIKTRGQQVTLRCSPISGHKSVSWYQQVLGQGPQFIFQYYEKEERGRGNFPDRFSARQFPNYSSELNVNALLLGDSALYLCASSLPLDSMNTEAFFGQGTRLTVV.

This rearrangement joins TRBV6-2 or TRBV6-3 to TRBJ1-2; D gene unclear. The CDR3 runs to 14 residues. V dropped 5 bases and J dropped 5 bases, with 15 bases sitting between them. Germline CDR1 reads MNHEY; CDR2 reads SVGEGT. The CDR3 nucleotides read TGTGCCAGCAGTCCCACATTATGGGGATATGGCTACACCTTC. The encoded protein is CASSPTLWGYGYTF.

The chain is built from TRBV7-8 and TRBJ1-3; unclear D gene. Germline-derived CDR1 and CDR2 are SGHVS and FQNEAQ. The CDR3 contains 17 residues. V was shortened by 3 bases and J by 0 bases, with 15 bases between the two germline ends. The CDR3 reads CASSFGEGPRSGNTIYF. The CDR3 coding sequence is TGTGCCAGCAGCTTCGGCGAGGGCCCTCGCTCTGGAAACACCATATATTTT.

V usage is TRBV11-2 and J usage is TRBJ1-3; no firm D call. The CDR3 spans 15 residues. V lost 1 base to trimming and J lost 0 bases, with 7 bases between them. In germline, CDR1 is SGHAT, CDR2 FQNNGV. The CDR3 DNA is TGTGCCAGCAGCTTAGTGGGGAGCTCTGGAAACACCATATATTTT. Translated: CASSLVGSSGNTIYF.

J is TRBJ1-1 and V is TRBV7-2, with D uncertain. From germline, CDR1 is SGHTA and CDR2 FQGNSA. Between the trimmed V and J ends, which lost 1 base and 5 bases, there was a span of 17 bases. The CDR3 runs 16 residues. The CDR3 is CASSLEFAILRTEAFF. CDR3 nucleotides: TGTGCCAGCAGCTTAGAATTCGCGATCTTGAGGACTGAAGCTTTCTTT.

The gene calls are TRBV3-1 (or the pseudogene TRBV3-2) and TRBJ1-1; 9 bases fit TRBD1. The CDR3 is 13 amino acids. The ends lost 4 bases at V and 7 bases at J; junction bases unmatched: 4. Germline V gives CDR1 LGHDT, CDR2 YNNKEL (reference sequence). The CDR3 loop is CASSRTGEIEAFF. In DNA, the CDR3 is TGTGCCAGCAGCCGGACAGGGGAAATTGAAGCTTTCTTT.

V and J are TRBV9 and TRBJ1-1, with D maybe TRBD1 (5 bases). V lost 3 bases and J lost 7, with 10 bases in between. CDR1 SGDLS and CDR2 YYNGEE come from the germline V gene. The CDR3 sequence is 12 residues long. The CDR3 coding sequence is TGTGCCAGCAGCGCGGTCGGGGGTGAAGCTTTCTTT. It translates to CASSAVGGEAFF.

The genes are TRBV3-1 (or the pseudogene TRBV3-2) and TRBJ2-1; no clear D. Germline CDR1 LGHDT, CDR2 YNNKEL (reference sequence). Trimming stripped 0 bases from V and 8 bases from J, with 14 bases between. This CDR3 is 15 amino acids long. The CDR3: CASSQELGRGHEQFF. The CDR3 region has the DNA TGTGCCAGCAGCCAAGAATTAGGAAGAGGCCATGAGCAGTTCTTC.

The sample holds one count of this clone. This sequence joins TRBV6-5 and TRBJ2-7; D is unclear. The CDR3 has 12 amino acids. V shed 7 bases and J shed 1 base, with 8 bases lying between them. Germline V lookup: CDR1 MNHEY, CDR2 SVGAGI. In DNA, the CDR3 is TGTGCCAGCAAAACACCATCCTACGAGCAGTACTTC. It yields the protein CASKTPSYEQYF.